This TCR beta chain is from a study of blood T cell repertoires in COVID-19. Profiled with immunoSEQ multiplex PCR; TCRdb holds only in-frame clones, not every one. The sample yields roughly 120,000 clones, less than 75% seen once. This clone came up once. Germline-derived CDR1 and CDR2 are MNHEY and SMNVEV (reference sequence). V lost 4 bases and J 4 bases, leaving 14 bases between the germline ends. CDR3 length equals 14 residues. Sequenced: peripheral blood. The clonotype was recovered from a human donor with acute or convalescent COVID-19. The donor label of this sample is uncertain. The V call is TRBV27, the J call TRBJ2-7; D is possibly TRBD2 (6 bases). The CDR3: CASSSSGLLYEQYF. CDR3 coding DNA: TGTGCCAGCAGTTCCTCGGGACTTCTGTACGAGCAGTACTTC.